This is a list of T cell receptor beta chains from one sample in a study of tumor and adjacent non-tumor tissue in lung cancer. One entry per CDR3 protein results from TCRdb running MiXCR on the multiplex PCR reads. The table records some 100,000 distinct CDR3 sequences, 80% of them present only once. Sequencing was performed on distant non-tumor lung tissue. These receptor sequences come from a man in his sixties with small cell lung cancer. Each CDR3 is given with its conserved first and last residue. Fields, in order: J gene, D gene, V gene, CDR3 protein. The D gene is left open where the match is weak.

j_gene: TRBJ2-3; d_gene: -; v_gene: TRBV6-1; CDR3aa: CASAAPSEGSDTQYF
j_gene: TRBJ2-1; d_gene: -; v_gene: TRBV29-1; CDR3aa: CSARFGGPINEQLF
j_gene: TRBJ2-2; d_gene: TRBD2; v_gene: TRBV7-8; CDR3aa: CASRRVWREFTGELFF
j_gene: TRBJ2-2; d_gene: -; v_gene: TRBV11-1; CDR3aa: CAGSLGQQRLAGELSF
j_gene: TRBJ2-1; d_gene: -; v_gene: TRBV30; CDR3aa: CAWSDGNSYNEPFF
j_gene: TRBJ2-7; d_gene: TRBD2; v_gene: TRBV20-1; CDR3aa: CSARELAGVDYEQYF
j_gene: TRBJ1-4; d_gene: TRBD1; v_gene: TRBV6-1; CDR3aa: CAGRGGTDVKLFF
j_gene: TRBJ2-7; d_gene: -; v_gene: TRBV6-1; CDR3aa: CAISARQLYEQYF
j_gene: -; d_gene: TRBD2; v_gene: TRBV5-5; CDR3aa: CVSSLNPGGDQPQYF
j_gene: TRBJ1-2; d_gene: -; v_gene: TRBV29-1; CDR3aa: CSVYRGGLNFFSGYTF
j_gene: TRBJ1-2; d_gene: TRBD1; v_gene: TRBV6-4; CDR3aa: CVSSDSPGTGAVYGYTF
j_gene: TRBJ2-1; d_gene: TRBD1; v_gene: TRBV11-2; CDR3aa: CASSLAGGNEQFF
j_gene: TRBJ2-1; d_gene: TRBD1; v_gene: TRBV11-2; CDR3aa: CASSLRGQGRNEQFF
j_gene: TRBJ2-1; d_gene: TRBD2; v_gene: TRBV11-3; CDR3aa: CASSLGSSGIDNEQFF
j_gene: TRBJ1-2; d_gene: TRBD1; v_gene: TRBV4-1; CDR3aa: CANGQLGSTGGDYGYTF
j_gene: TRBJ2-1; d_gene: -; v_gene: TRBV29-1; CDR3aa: CSVEIDGAASYNEQFF
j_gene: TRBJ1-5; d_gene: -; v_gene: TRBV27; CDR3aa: CASSLGGETQPQHF
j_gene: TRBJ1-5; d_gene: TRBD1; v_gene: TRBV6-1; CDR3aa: CLSSSRQGVSNQPQHF
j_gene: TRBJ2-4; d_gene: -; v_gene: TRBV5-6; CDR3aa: CASSLIAKSIQYF
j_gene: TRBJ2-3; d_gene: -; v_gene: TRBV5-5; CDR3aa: CACSSSGQHTDTQYF
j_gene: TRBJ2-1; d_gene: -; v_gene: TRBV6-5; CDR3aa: CASSYSGGVSNEHFF
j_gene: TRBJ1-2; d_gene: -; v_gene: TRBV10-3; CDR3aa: CAISGSGIFRANYGYTF
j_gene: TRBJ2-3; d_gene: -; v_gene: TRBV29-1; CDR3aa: CSGDSGYTQYF
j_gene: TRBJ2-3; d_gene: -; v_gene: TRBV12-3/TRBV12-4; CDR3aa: CASNLNSRTTDTQYF
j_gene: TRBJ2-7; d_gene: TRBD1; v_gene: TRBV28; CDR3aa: CASKGSPGQGAHEQYF
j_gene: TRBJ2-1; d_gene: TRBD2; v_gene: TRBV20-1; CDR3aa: CSARDGSSGTHEQFF
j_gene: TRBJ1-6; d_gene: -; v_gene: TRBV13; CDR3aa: CVSNQNDGSSYNSALHF
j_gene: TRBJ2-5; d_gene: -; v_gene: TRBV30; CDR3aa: CAWSPGSRETQYF
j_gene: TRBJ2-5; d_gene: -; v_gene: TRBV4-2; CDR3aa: CVSSQEGRQETQYF
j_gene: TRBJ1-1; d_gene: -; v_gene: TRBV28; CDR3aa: CASGLTHRRYIEAFF
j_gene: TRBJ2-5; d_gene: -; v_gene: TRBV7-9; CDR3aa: CASSYYTGFETLYF
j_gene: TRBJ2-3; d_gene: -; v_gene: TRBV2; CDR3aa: CASSELGTRSDTQYF
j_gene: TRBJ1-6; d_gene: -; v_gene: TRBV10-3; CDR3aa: CAVSGDPYNSPLHF
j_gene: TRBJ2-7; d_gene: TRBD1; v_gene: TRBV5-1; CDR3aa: CTSSLDRGRRKQYF
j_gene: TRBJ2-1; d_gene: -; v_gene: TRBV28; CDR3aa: CASSLLSSQSYNEQFF
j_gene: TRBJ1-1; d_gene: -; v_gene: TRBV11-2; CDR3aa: CASSGLGGMNTEAFF
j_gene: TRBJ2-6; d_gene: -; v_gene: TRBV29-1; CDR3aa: CSAQSRRNSGANVLTF
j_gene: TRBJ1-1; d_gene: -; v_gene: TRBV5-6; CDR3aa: CASSLASVTANTEAFF
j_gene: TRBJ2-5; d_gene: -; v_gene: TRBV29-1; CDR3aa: CSTSRAGGETQYF
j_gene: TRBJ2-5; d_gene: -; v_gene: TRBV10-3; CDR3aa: CAIGIAEEETQYF
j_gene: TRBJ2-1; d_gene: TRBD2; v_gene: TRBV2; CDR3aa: CASSEGGTSGSRVNNEQFF
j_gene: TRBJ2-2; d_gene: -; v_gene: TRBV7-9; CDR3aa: CASGLVGSGELFF
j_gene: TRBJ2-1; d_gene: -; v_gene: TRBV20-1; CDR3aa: CSARDVSGLRECYNEQFF
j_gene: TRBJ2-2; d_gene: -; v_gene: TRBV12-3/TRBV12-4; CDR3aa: CPSSSHQKNIGELFF
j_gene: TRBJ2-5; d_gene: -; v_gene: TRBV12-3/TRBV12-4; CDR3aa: CASGIGGTGTHYF
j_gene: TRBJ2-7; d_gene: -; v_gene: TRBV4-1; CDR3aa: CANSFDRLCEQYF
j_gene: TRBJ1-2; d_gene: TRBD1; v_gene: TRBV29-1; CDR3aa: CSDATEGQGGGYTF
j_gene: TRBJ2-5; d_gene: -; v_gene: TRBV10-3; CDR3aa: CAISIAGDETQYF
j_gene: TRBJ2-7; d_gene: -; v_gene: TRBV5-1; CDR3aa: CASSLGGQTPYEQYF
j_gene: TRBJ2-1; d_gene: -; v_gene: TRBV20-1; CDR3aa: CSTWIGTGHEQFF
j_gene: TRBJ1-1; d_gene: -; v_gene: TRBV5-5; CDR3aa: CASILFTSGRVNTEAFF
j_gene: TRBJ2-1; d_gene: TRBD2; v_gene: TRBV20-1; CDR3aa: CNARLADNKQFF
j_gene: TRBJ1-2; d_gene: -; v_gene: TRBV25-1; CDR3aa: CASSTPGGFWGHTF
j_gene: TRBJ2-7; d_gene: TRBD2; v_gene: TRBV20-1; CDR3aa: CSASGRTYEQYF
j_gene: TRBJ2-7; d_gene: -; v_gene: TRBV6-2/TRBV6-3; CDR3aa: CTISIDGSYEQYF
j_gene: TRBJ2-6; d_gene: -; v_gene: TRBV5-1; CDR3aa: CTSSDTAGANVLTF
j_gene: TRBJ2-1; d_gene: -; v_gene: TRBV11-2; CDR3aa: CANSLVTAQSSCNEQFF
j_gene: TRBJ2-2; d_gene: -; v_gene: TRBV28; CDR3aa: CASSGGRTGKLFF